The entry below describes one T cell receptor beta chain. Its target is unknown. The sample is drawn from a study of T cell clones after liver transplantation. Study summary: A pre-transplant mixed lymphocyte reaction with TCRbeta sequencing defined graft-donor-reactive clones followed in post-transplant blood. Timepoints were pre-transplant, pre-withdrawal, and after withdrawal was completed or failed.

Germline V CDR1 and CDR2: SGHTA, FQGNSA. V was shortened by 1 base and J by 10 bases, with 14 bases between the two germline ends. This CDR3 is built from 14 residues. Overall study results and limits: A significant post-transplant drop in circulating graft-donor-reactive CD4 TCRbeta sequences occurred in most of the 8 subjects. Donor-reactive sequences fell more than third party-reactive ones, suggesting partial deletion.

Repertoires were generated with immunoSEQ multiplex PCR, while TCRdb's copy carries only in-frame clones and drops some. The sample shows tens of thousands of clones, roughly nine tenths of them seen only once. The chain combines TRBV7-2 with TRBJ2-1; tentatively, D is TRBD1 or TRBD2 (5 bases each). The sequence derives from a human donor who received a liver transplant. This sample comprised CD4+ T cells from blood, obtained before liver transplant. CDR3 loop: CASSLDWGSGEQFF. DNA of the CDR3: TGTGCCAGCAGCTTAGATTGGGGGTCTGGGGAGCAGTTCTTC.